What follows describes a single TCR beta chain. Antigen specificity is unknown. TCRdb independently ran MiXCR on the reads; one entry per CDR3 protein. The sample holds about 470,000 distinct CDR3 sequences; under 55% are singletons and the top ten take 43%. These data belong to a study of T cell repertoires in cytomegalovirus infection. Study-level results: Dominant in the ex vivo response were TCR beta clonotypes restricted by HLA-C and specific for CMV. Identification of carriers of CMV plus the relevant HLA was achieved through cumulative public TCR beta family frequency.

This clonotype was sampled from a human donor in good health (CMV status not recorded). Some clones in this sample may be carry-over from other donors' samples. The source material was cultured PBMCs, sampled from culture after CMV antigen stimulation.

The CDR3 region is CAISEWRTSMNEQFF. The CDR3 DNA reads as TGTGCCATCAGTGAGTGGCGGACTAGTATGAATGAGCAGTTCTTC. The rearrangement uses TRBV10-3 and TRBJ2-1; TRBD2 matches 7 bases. V trimming: 1 base; J trimming: 7 bases; junction bases outside the gene matches: 7. The CDR3 extends over 15 amino acids. Germline lookup yields CDR1 ENHRY and CDR2 SYGVKD.